The 22 T cell receptor beta chains listed next were all sequenced from one sample in a study of regulatory T cells in long-lasting Graves disease. Sample time point: persistent/refractory GD, antithyroid drugs over 5 years with positive TRAb. Extracted RNA from PBMCs served as the source of the TCR library. With iRepertoire HTBI primers and Arm-PCR of CDR3 regions, TCR beta libraries were built. TCRdb reprocessed the multiplex PCR reads with MiXCR, giving one entry per CDR3 protein. The data hold approximately 400,000 distinct CDR3 sequences, with about 20% observed a single time. The sequenced sample was peripheral blood mononuclear cells (PBMCs), obtained when the disease was refractory, from a patient treated with antithyroid drugs. All receptors derive from a female donor with Graves disease.

V is TRBV25-1 and J is TRBJ2-5, with 7 bases identical to TRBD1. The V gene end was trimmed by 2 bases and the J gene end by 4 bases; junction bases not matched to a gene: 10. Germline values: CDR1 MGHDK, CDR2 SYGVNS. CDR3 length: 16 residues. CDR3 sequence reads: CASSEARGFWSETQYF. The CDR3 DNA reads as TGTGCCAGCAGTGAAGCCAGGGGGTTTTGGTCAGAGACCCAGTACTTC.

There are a few counts of this clonotype. V is TRBV28 and J is TRBJ2-7, with 9 nucleotides matching TRBD1. From germline, CDR1 is MDHEN and CDR2 SYDVKM. V trimming: 3 bases; J trimming: 4 bases; junction bases outside the gene matches: 10. The CDR3 consists of 16 residues. The CDR3 coding sequence is TGTGCCAGCAGTTTGGCTAGGGGACAGGGTTCGTACGAGCAGTACTTC. It is translated as CASSLARGQGSYEQYF.

This clonotype was seen repeatedly, ten times or more. The chain couples TRBV12-3 or TRBV12-4 to TRBJ2-7, with unresolved D. This CDR3 region has 14 residues. V was trimmed by 3 bases and J by 2 bases, leaving 11 bases between them. The CDR3 sequence: CASSFGGATYEQYF. The CDR3 nucleotides are TGTGCCAGCAGTTTCGGCGGAGCCACCTACGAGCAGTACTTC.

This sequence joins TRBV29-1 and TRBJ2-7, with 11 bases matching TRBD2. V lost 4 bases and J lost 0; bases outside the gene matches: 11. Germline CDR1 and CDR2: SQVTM and ANQGSEA. CDR3 length equals 17 residues. The CDR3 here is CSVGGGRLAGFSYEQYF. The CDR3 nucleotides read TGCAGCGTTGGGGGGGGGCGACTAGCGGGGTTCTCCTACGAGCAGTACTTC.

Turning to this clonotype: This may be a read error, as it is one base from a much larger clone. The V and J genes are TRBV29-1 and TRBJ2-7; 7 bases map to TRBD1. This CDR3 spans 12 amino acids. From germline, CDR1 is SQVTM and CDR2 ANQGSEA. The CDR3 sequence is CSVLYGQDEQHF. The CDR3 nucleotides read TGCAGCGTTTTATACGGACAGGATGAGCAGCACTTC.

The sample holds many counts of this clonotype. The chain uses TRBV27 and TRBJ2-7; TRBD1 is a possible D gene (5 bases). The CDR3 consists of 14 residues. The germline CDR1 and CDR2 sequences are MNHEY and SMNVEV (reference sequence). The V gene lost 4 bases and the J gene lost 5 bases, with 15 bases spanning the gap. The DNA for the CDR3 is TGTGCCAGCAGTTCGTACGGCCAGGGTGACGAGCAGTACTTC. Amino acid sequence: CASSSYGQGDEQYF.

This clonotype was seen many times. The V call is TRBV30, the J call TRBJ1-1, with 9 nucleotides matching TRBD1. Germline assignment: CDR1 GTSNPN and CDR2 SVGIG (reference sequence). The V gene end was trimmed by 5 bases and the J gene end by 5 bases; junction bases not matched to a gene: 3. The CDR3 consists of 12 residues. Here the CDR3 DNA reads TGTGCCTGGGACAGGGGGGAAACTGAAGCTTTCTTT. Its translation is CAWDRGETEAFF. Together with reference TRBV30 and TRBJ1-1, the CDR3 gives the full variable domain: SQTIHQWPATLVQPVGSPLSLECTVEGTSNPNLYWYRQAAGRGLQLLFYSVGIGQISSEVPQNLSASRPQDRQFILSSKKLLLSDSGFYLCAWDRGETEAFFGQGTRLTVV.

The chain is built from TRBV6-1 and TRBJ2-5; 7 bases agree with TRBD1. CDR1 MNHNS and CDR2 SASEGT come from the germline V gene. V lost 5 bases to trimming and J lost 2 bases; unmatched junction nucleotides: 5. The CDR3 is 14 amino acids. CDR3 region: CASSHNRGQETQYF. In DNA form, the CDR3 reads TGTGCCAGCAGTCATAACAGGGGTCAAGAGACCCAGTACTTC.

There are many counts of this clonotype. CDR3 region: CASRGGRGRNDEQYF. The CDR3 nucleotides read TGTGCCAGCAGAGGGGGGCGGGGGCGAAACGACGAGCAGTACTTC. This chain joins TRBV28 and TRBJ2-7, with TRBD2 as a possible D gene (7 bases). Between the trimmed V and J ends, which lost 6 bases and 5 bases, there was a span of 20 bases. CDR1 and CDR2 (germline): MDHEN, SYDVKM. This CDR3 is 15 amino acids long.

The rearrangement uses TRBV28 and TRBJ1-6; unclear D gene. This CDR3 comprises 16 residues. Trimming stripped 6 bases from V and 2 bases from J, with 14 bases between. Germline assignment: CDR1 MDHEN and CDR2 SYDVKM. CDR3 sequence: CASSRALSPYNSPLHF. The CDR3 nucleotides read TGTGCCAGCAGCCGGGCTCTCTCGCCCTATAATTCACCCCTCCACTTT. The variable domain in full, completed from reference TRBV28 and TRBJ1-6, reads DVKVTQSSRYLVKRTGEKVFLECVQDMDHENMFWYRQDPGLGLRLIYFSYDVKMKEKGDIPEGYSVSREKKERFSLILESASTNQTSMYLCASSRALSPYNSPLHFGNGTRLTVT.

The rearrangement joins TRBV15 to TRBJ2-5, with D maybe TRBD2 (5 bases). The V end was cut by 0 bases, the J end by 2 bases, with 10 bases between. This CDR3 has 15 residues. Germline CDR1 and CDR2: LNHNV and YYDKDF (reference sequence). The CDR3 DNA reads TGTGCCACCAGCAGAGATCTAGGCGGGCAAGAGACCCAGTACTTC. It translates to CATSRDLGGQETQYF.

This clonotype was detected a few times. The chain links TRBV12-3 or TRBV12-4 to TRBJ1-1; 10 nucleotides match TRBD1. V dropped 0 bases and J dropped 6; count of bases not matched to a gene: 4. The CDR3 has 15 residues. The DNA for the CDR3 is TGTGCCAGCAGTTTAGCGCTGGGACAGGGGTCTGAAGCTTTCTTT. Residues: CASSLALGQGSEAFF.

The V and J genes are TRBV20-1 and TRBJ2-2; 7 bases agree with TRBD1. The CDR3 runs to 14 residues. Germline CDR1 is DFQATT and CDR2 is SNEGSKA (reference sequence). The J segment lost 0 bases and the V segment lost 4 bases, leaving 2 bases of the junction unmatched. CDR3 amino acids: CSATGQTNTGELFF. CDR3 in DNA: TGCAGTGCTACGGGACAGACGAACACCGGGGAGCTGTTTTTT.

Comments on this clonotype: One base away lies a much larger clone, so this may be a sequencing read error. This chain connects TRBV11-2 to TRBJ1-2; tentative D call: TRBD1 (6 bases). The CDR3 has 13 residues. Trimming took off 7 bases at V and 6 bases at J, with 15 bases between the two ends. CDR1 and CDR2 from the germline V gene are SGHAT and FQNNGV. DNA of the CDR3: TGTGCCAGCACCCGTAGGGGGGTCGATGGCTACACCTTC. As protein: CASTRRGVDGYTF.

In its sample, this clonotype was seen a few times. The DNA of the CDR3 is TGCAGTGCTAGGCTAGCGGGGGAGAACACCGGGGAGCTGTTTTTT. Its translation: CSARLAGENTGELFF. J is TRBJ2-2 and V is TRBV20-1; 10 bases map to TRBD2. The V gene's germline CDR1 is DFQATT and CDR2 SNEGSKA (reference sequence). The CDR3 totals 15 residues. With V trimmed by 3 bases and J by 1 base, 2 bases remained unmatched.

This clonotype was seen just once. Just one base apart from a much larger clone, this may be a read error. This rearrangement joins TRBV30 to TRBJ2-5; D not certain. The V gene's germline CDR1 is GTSNPN and CDR2 SVGIG (reference sequence). The CDR3 length is 12 residues. CDR3 residues: CTWSRAEETQYF. The CDR3 nucleotides are TGTACCTGGAGCCGGGCGGAGGAGACCCAGTACTTC.

This clonotype was seen just once. A junction boundary mismatches the germline segment, possibly from a read error. The chain uses TRBV30 and TRBJ1-4; TRBD1 is a possible D gene (6 bases). Germline assignment: CDR1 GTSNPN and CDR2 SVGIG (reference sequence). The CDR3 totals 15 residues. CDR3 DNA: TGTGCCCGGAGTGTAACAGGGTTTACTAATGAAAAACTGTTTTTT. This codes for CARSVTGFTNEKLFF.

This clonotype was seen a few times. This chain joins TRBV5-1 and TRBJ1-5; D possibly corresponds to TRBD1 (5 bases). CDR3 length: 13 amino acids. V lost 0 bases and J lost 11, with 12 bases in between. Germline V gene sequence: CDR1 SGHRS, CDR2 YFSETQ. This CDR3 is CASSLAGPRAQHF. DNA of the CDR3: TGCGCCAGCAGCTTGGCTGGGCCCAGGGCCCAGCATTTT.

This clonotype was found a few times. This chain links TRBV19 with TRBJ1-2, with 9 bases identical to TRBD1. The ends lost 7 bases at V and 4 bases at J; junction bases unmatched: 7. CDR1 and CDR2 (germline): LNHDA, SQIVND (reference sequence). This CDR3 region has 14 residues. CDR3 DNA sequence: TGTGCCAGTAAATTCACAGGGGGCGCCTATGGCTACACCTTC. Its protein is CASKFTGGAYGYTF.

The chain links TRBV20-1 to TRBJ2-3; tentatively, D is TRBD1 (6 bases). Germline V gene sequence: CDR1 DFQATT, CDR2 SNEGSKA (reference sequence). The CDR3 totals 13 residues. Trimming removed 0 bases from V and 8 bases from J, with 12 bases in between. CDR3 in DNA: TGCAGTGCTAGAGATCGGCCAGGGGCTACGCAGTATTTT. This translates into CSARDRPGATQYF.

This clonotype was observed a handful of times. The V call is TRBV7-9, the J call TRBJ2-7, with D perhaps TRBD1 or TRBD2 (5 bases each). The germline V gene has CDR1 SEHNR and CDR2 FQNEAQ (reference sequence). The CDR3 extends over 17 amino acids. Between the trimmed V and J ends, which lost 5 bases and 6 bases, there was a span of 26 bases. For the CDR3, the DNA is TGTGCCAGCAGCCTCCTCCCTGAATTATGGGGACGGGGCGAGCAGTACTTC. It translates to CASSLLPELWGRGEQYF.

This clonotype was recorded a few times. A much larger clone lies one base from this, so it may be a read error. The rearrangement links TRBV25-1 to TRBJ2-5; D may correspond to TRBD1 or TRBD2 (5 bases each). Germline V lookup: CDR1 MGHDK, CDR2 SYGVNS. The V end lost 7 bases, the J end lost 5 bases, and 8 bases lay between the germline ends. This CDR3 contains 11 residues. CDR3 residues: CASTGAETQYF. The CDR3 nucleotides are TGTGCCAGCACCGGGGCGGAGACCCAGTACTTC.